The 6 T cell receptor beta chains listed next were all sequenced from one sample in a study of control samples from healthy donors and cancer patients (dated by TCRdb to the early 2020s). Library prep was done by the immunoSEQ multiplex PCR assay. TCRdb holds this immuneACCESS table with in-frame rearrangements only. Some clones are missing; in checked studies, unresolved V genes explain under half, and the rest has no known cause. In all, the sample holds roughly 95,000 clones, and 91% of those were seen once. The ten largest clones capture around 0.9% of the sample. What was sequenced was blood. All receptors derive from a woman younger than 45 in good health.

The chain carries TRBV5-4 and TRBJ2-7, with 8 bases fitting TRBD2. This CDR3 comprises 14 residues. With V trimmed by 5 bases and J by 6 bases, 10 bases remained unmatched. From germline, CDR1 is SGHNT and CDR2 YYREEE (reference sequence). As DNA, the CDR3 is TGTGCCAGCAGGAGAGCGGGAGACCCCATCGAGCAGTACTTC. This codes for CASRRAGDPIEQYF.

The chain employs TRBV7-6 and TRBJ2-3, with D tentatively TRBD1 (6 bases). CDR1 and CDR2 from the germline V gene are SGHVS and FNYEAQ. V dropped 5 bases and J dropped 0 bases, with 15 bases sitting between them. The CDR3 loop spans 16 amino acids. DNA for the CDR3: TGTGCCAGCAGCGATAAAAACAGGGATAGCACAGATACGCAGTATTTT. Its protein product is CASSDKNRDSTDTQYF.

This chain links TRBV5-1 with TRBJ1-1; 9 bases match TRBD1. CDR3 length: 19 residues. Germline assignment: CDR1 SGHRS and CDR2 YFSETQ. V lost 4 bases and J lost 0; bases outside the gene matches: 16. The CDR3 protein is CASSVLPGQGWFLNTEAFF. CDR3 nucleotide sequence: TGCGCCAGCAGCGTACTCCCGGGACAGGGCTGGTTCCTGAACACTGAAGCTTTCTTT.

The count of this clone is one. The V call is TRBV2, the J call TRBJ1-5, with D unresolved. The CDR3 totals 13 residues. Germline assignment: CDR1 SNHLY and CDR2 FYNNEI. Trimming left V 4 bases short and J 5 bases short, with 9 bases between. Here the CDR3 reads CASSVYTYQPQHF. The CDR3 DNA reads TGTGCCAGCAGTGTGTATACTTATCAGCCCCAGCATTTT.

The rearrangement uses TRBV10-3 and TRBJ1-5; D is uncertain. Trimming left V 8 bases short and J 2 bases short, with 10 bases between. The CDR3 totals 13 residues. In germline, CDR1 is ENHRY, CDR2 SYGVKD. In DNA, the CDR3 is TGTGCCATCGGAACCGGCGGCAATCAGCCCCAGCATTTT. As protein: CAIGTGGNQPQHF.

The chain has TRBV3-1 (or the pseudogene TRBV3-2) and TRBJ1-2; 8 bases line up with TRBD1. The CDR3 contains 18 residues. From germline, CDR1 is LGHDT and CDR2 YNNKEL (reference sequence). V was pared by 0 bases and J by 4 bases, with 13 bases of the junction left unmatched. CDR3 residues: CASSQDGSGTGLVYGYTF. The DNA of the CDR3 is TGTGCCAGCAGCCAAGACGGCTCCGGGACAGGTCTCGTCTATGGCTACACCTTC.